The rows below give T cell receptor beta chains drawn from one sample of a study of T cell responses to AZD1222 COVID-19 vaccine. Using immunoSEQ multiplex PCR, the repertoire was profiled, and TCRdb retains in-frame clones only, with some absent. The sample lists about 150,000 clones, roughly 82% occurring once. The input for sequencing was peripheral blood, taken on day 0 of AZD1222 vaccination. The receptors were sampled from an adult in good health. The CDR3 runs from the conserved cysteine through the conserved F or W. The order of the fields is J gene, CDR3 length, V gene, clone size, D gene, CDR3 protein, CDR3 DNA. The D gene is left open where the match is weak. Not all rows give a size; the values are once, few, many and, for expanded clones, a class.

J gene: TRBJ1-2
CDR3 length: 14
V gene: TRBV30
clone size: .
D gene: TRBD1
CDR3 protein: CAWRRTGVNYGYTF
CDR3 DNA: TGTGCCTGGAGAAGGACAGGGGTGAACTATGGCTACACCTTC

J gene: TRBJ2-2
CDR3 length: 13
V gene: TRBV5-4
clone size: .
D gene: .
CDR3 protein: CASSTPNTGELFF
CDR3 DNA: TGTGCCAGCAGCACACCGAACACCGGGGAGCTGTTTTTT

J gene: TRBJ1-3
CDR3 length: 14
V gene: TRBV10-3
clone size: .
D gene: .
CDR3 protein: CAMGSSSSGNTIYF
CDR3 DNA: TGTGCCATGGGGTCCAGCAGCTCTGGAAACACCATATATTTT

J gene: TRBJ1-1
CDR3 length: 12
V gene: TRBV28
clone size: .
D gene: .
CDR3 protein: CASLQGDTEAFF
CDR3 DNA: TGTGCCAGTCTCCAGGGAGACACTGAAGCTTTCTTT

J gene: TRBJ1-5
CDR3 length: 15
V gene: TRBV19
clone size: once
D gene: TRBD1
CDR3 protein: CASSPSGQSNQPQHF
CDR3 DNA: TGTGCCAGTAGTCCATCGGGACAGAGCAATCAGCCCCAGCATTTT

J gene: TRBJ1-6
CDR3 length: 15
V gene: TRBV7-9
clone size: .
D gene: TRBD1
CDR3 protein: CASSFGTGHNSPLHF
CDR3 DNA: TGTGCCAGCAGCTTCGGGACAGGCCATAATTCACCCCTCCACTTT

J gene: TRBJ1-3
CDR3 length: 15
V gene: TRBV7-9
clone size: .
D gene: TRBD1
CDR3 protein: CASSLDRAAGNTIYF
CDR3 DNA: TGTGCCAGCAGCCTCGACAGGGCGGCTGGAAACACCATATATTTT

J gene: TRBJ1-2
CDR3 length: 15
V gene: TRBV3-1/TRBV3-2
clone size: .
D gene: .
CDR3 protein: CASSQDPGGGKGYTF
CDR3 DNA: TGTGCCAGCAGCCAAGATCCCGGGGGAGGAAAGGGCTACACCTTC

J gene: TRBJ1-1
CDR3 length: 16
V gene: TRBV11-2
clone size: .
D gene: TRBD1
CDR3 protein: CASSHRRDRGFSEAFF
CDR3 DNA: TGTGCCAGCAGCCATCGCCGGGACAGGGGGTTTTCTGAAGCTTTCTTT

J gene: TRBJ1-1
CDR3 length: 13
V gene: TRBV29-1
clone size: .
D gene: TRBD1
CDR3 protein: CSARDRVNTEAFF
CDR3 DNA: TGCAGCGCCCGGGACAGAGTGAACACTGAAGCTTTCTTT

J gene: TRBJ2-3
CDR3 length: 16
V gene: TRBV9
clone size: .
D gene: TRBD1
CDR3 protein: CASSETPGQGTDTQYF
CDR3 DNA: TGTGCCAGCAGCGAAACCCCGGGACAGGGCACAGATACGCAGTATTTT

J gene: TRBJ2-2
CDR3 length: 16
V gene: TRBV3-1/TRBV3-2
clone size: .
D gene: TRBD2
CDR3 protein: CASSQAKLADAGELFF
CDR3 DNA: TGTGCCAGCAGCCAAGCTAAGCTAGCGGACGCCGGGGAGCTGTTTTTT

J gene: TRBJ1-2
CDR3 length: 14
V gene: TRBV28
clone size: .
D gene: TRBD1
CDR3 protein: CASGGTAPNYGYTF
CDR3 DNA: TGTGCCAGCGGGGGGACAGCCCCTAACTATGGCTACACCTTC

J gene: TRBJ1-1
CDR3 length: 12
V gene: TRBV30
clone size: .
D gene: TRBD1
CDR3 protein: CAWGQENTEAFF
CDR3 DNA: TGTGCCTGGGGACAGGAGAACACTGAAGCTTTCTTT

J gene: TRBJ1-1
CDR3 length: 14
V gene: TRBV9
clone size: .
D gene: TRBD1
CDR3 protein: CASSNRDRRAEAFF
CDR3 DNA: TGTGCCAGCAGCAACCGGGACAGGCGGGCTGAAGCTTTCTTT

J gene: TRBJ1-3
CDR3 length: 15
V gene: TRBV4-1
clone size: once
D gene: .
CDR3 protein: CASSSTGGFGNTIYF
CDR3 DNA: TGCGCCAGCAGTTCAACGGGGGGCTTCGGAAACACCATATATTTT

J gene: TRBJ2-7
CDR3 length: 15
V gene: TRBV14
clone size: .
D gene: .
CDR3 protein: CASSQPGGAPYEQYF
CDR3 DNA: TGTGCCAGCAGCCAGCCGGGGGGCGCCCCCTACGAGCAGTACTTC

J gene: TRBJ1-1
CDR3 length: 16
V gene: TRBV9
clone size: once
D gene: .
CDR3 protein: CASSVGGGLLDTEAFF
CDR3 DNA: TGTGCCAGCAGCGTAGGGGGCGGACTTTTGGACACTGAAGCTTTCTTT

J gene: TRBJ2-3
CDR3 length: 15
V gene: TRBV5-6
clone size: .
D gene: TRBD2
CDR3 protein: CASSLGTSVVDTQYF
CDR3 DNA: TGTGCCAGCAGCTTGGGGACTAGCGTTGTAGATACGCAGTATTTT

J gene: TRBJ1-5
CDR3 length: 15
V gene: TRBV29-1
clone size: .
D gene: .
CDR3 protein: CSVGGSGSSNQPQHF
CDR3 DNA: TGCAGCGTTGGGGGTTCTGGGTCTAGCAATCAGCCCCAGCATTTT

J gene: TRBJ1-5
CDR3 length: 15
V gene: TRBV28
clone size: .
D gene: .
CDR3 protein: CASSPTRGINQPQHF
CDR3 DNA: TGTGCCAGCTCCCCTACTCGGGGGATTAATCAGCCCCAGCATTTT

J gene: TRBJ1-2
CDR3 length: 17
V gene: TRBV7-9
clone size: .
D gene: .
CDR3 protein: CASAHLRPGIANYGYTF
CDR3 DNA: TGTGCCAGCGCTCACCTGAGACCAGGGATAGCTAACTATGGCTACACCTTC

J gene: TRBJ2-7
CDR3 length: 16
V gene: TRBV7-2
clone size: .
D gene: TRBD2
CDR3 protein: CASSLNAARGAYEQYF
CDR3 DNA: TGTGCCAGCAGCTTAAACGCAGCGCGGGGGGCCTACGAGCAGTACTTC

J gene: TRBJ1-2
CDR3 length: 15
V gene: TRBV9
clone size: .
D gene: .
CDR3 protein: CASSVGTQGNYGYTF
CDR3 DNA: TGTGCCAGCAGCGTAGGCACACAGGGCAACTATGGCTACACCTTC

J gene: TRBJ1-2
CDR3 length: 13
V gene: TRBV4-1
clone size: once
D gene: .
CDR3 protein: CASSQDTNYGYTF
CDR3 DNA: TGCGCCAGCAGCCAAGACACCAACTATGGCTACACCTTC

J gene: TRBJ2-1
CDR3 length: 15
V gene: TRBV5-4
clone size: .
D gene: .
CDR3 protein: CASSFKGGPQNEQFF
CDR3 DNA: TGTGCCAGCAGCTTTAAAGGGGGACCCCAAAATGAGCAGTTCTTC

J gene: TRBJ1-4
CDR3 length: 16
V gene: TRBV7-9
clone size: .
D gene: .
CDR3 protein: CASSLSRTGSNEKLFF
CDR3 DNA: TGTGCCAGCAGCTTATCAAGAACAGGGAGCAATGAAAAGCTGTTTTTT

J gene: TRBJ1-1
CDR3 length: 12
V gene: TRBV29-1
clone size: .
D gene: .
CDR3 protein: CSGGPYNTEAFF
CDR3 DNA: TGCAGCGGTGGACCCTACAACACTGAAGCTTTCTTT

J gene: TRBJ1-1
CDR3 length: 14
V gene: TRBV29-1
clone size: .
D gene: .
CDR3 protein: CSSWGGQGNTEAFF
CDR3 DNA: TGCAGCTCTTGGGGTGGGCAGGGGAACACTGAAGCTTTCTTT

J gene: TRBJ2-7
CDR3 length: 12
V gene: TRBV28
clone size: .
D gene: .
CDR3 protein: CASSPIGDEQYF
CDR3 DNA: TGTGCCAGCAGTCCCATCGGGGACGAGCAGTACTTC

J gene: TRBJ1-2
CDR3 length: 11
V gene: TRBV28
clone size: .
D gene: .
CDR3 protein: CASSLGLGYTF
CDR3 DNA: TGTGCCAGCAGTTTAGGGTTGGGCTACACCTTC

J gene: TRBJ1-1
CDR3 length: 13
V gene: TRBV20-1
clone size: .
D gene: .
CDR3 protein: CSASQGMNTEAFF
CDR3 DNA: TGCAGTGCTAGTCAGGGTATGAACACTGAAGCTTTCTTT

J gene: TRBJ1-2
CDR3 length: 14
V gene: TRBV21-1
clone size: .
D gene: .
CDR3 protein: CASSKDDLNYGYTF
CDR3 DNA: TGTGCCAGCAGCAAAGACGACCTAAACTATGGCTACACCTTC

J gene: TRBJ1-1
CDR3 length: 12
V gene: TRBV4-2
clone size: .
D gene: .
CDR3 protein: CASSLGSAEAFF
CDR3 DNA: TGTGCCAGCAGCCTTGGTTCGGCTGAAGCTTTCTTT

J gene: TRBJ2-3
CDR3 length: 12
V gene: TRBV12-3/TRBV12-4
clone size: few
D gene: TRBD2
CDR3 protein: CASSPSGGTQYF
CDR3 DNA: TGTGCCAGCAGTCCATCGGGAGGTACGCAGTATTTT

J gene: TRBJ2-3
CDR3 length: 16
V gene: TRBV6-5
clone size: .
D gene: TRBD2
CDR3 protein: CASSYLRSSGADTQYF
CDR3 DNA: TGTGCCAGCAGTTACCTTAGGTCTAGCGGAGCAGATACGCAGTATTTT

J gene: TRBJ1-5
CDR3 length: 13
V gene: TRBV19
clone size: .
D gene: TRBD1
CDR3 protein: CASSVDRVQPQHF
CDR3 DNA: TGTGCCAGTAGTGTCGACAGGGTCCAGCCCCAGCATTTT

J gene: TRBJ1-2
CDR3 length: 16
V gene: TRBV27
clone size: few
D gene: .
CDR3 protein: CASKPLGIGTNYGYTF
CDR3 DNA: TGTGCCAGCAAACCACTAGGGATCGGAACTAACTATGGCTACACCTTC

J gene: TRBJ1-1
CDR3 length: 19
V gene: TRBV27
clone size: .
D gene: .
CDR3 protein: CASSSPLGAGFGVNTEAFF
CDR3 DNA: TGTGCCAGCAGTTCCCCTCTCGGGGCCGGCTTCGGGGTGAACACTGAAGCTTTCTTT

J gene: TRBJ1-6
CDR3 length: 14
V gene: TRBV3-1/TRBV3-2
clone size: many
D gene: .
CDR3 protein: CASSESSYNSPLHF
CDR3 DNA: TGTGCCAGCAGCGAGAGCTCCTATAATTCACCCCTCCACTTT

J gene: TRBJ1-1
CDR3 length: 14
V gene: TRBV5-1
clone size: .
D gene: .
CDR3 protein: CASGYTAGDTEAFF
CDR3 DNA: TGCGCCAGCGGATACACGGCCGGGGACACTGAAGCTTTCTTT

J gene: TRBJ1-4
CDR3 length: 15
V gene: TRBV25-1
clone size: .
D gene: .
CDR3 protein: CASTSCRGLDEKLFF
CDR3 DNA: TGTGCCAGCACGTCTTGTAGGGGGTTAGATGAAAAACTGTTTTTT

J gene: TRBJ1-4
CDR3 length: 14
V gene: TRBV24-1
clone size: few
D gene: .
CDR3 protein: CATSDSGGYEKLFF
CDR3 DNA: TGTGCCACCAGTGATTCAGGAGGGTATGAAAAACTGTTTTTT

J gene: TRBJ1-1
CDR3 length: 14
V gene: TRBV11-2
clone size: .
D gene: .
CDR3 protein: CASSPERMNTEAFF
CDR3 DNA: TGTGCCAGCAGCCCTGAAAGGATGAACACTGAAGCTTTCTTT

J gene: TRBJ1-5
CDR3 length: 16
V gene: TRBV18
clone size: .
D gene: TRBD1
CDR3 protein: CASGKTGGRENQPQHF
CDR3 DNA: TGTGCCAGCGGCAAGACAGGGGGCCGTGAGAATCAGCCCCAGCATTTT

J gene: TRBJ1-1
CDR3 length: 15
V gene: TRBV28
clone size: .
D gene: TRBD1
CDR3 protein: CASSLPTGGHTEAFF
CDR3 DNA: TGTGCCAGCAGCCTTCCCACAGGGGGCCACACTGAAGCTTTCTTT

J gene: TRBJ2-1
CDR3 length: 16
V gene: TRBV30
clone size: few
D gene: .
CDR3 protein: CAWRLPGGRGDNEQFF
CDR3 DNA: TGTGCCTGGCGATTACCCGGGGGCAGGGGGGATAATGAGCAGTTCTTC

J gene: TRBJ1-6
CDR3 length: 14
V gene: TRBV3-1/TRBV3-2
clone size: once
D gene: TRBD1
CDR3 protein: CASSRQGFGSPLHF
CDR3 DNA: TGTGCCAGCAGCCGACAGGGATTTGGGTCACCCCTCCACTTT

J gene: TRBJ1-6
CDR3 length: 17
V gene: TRBV6-1
clone size: .
D gene: TRBD1
CDR3 protein: CASSDPGTGSYNSPLHF
CDR3 DNA: TGTGCCAGCAGTGACCCCGGGACAGGTTCCTATAATTCACCCCTCCACTTT